The 11 T cell receptor beta chains in this list originate from one sample, sequenced in a study of T cell responses to AZD1222 COVID-19 vaccine. Data came from immunoSEQ multiplex PCR; TCRdb stores just in-frame clones and leaves some out. The sample includes about 120,000 clones, roughly 88% of them seen just once. The material sequenced was peripheral blood, taken on day 0 of AZD1222 vaccination. The origin of the receptors is an adult in good health.

This clone was seen a few times. The chain carries TRBV4-2 and TRBJ1-2, with D tentatively TRBD1 (5 bases). This CDR3 is built from 16 residues. Germline CDR1 and CDR2: LGHNA and YNFKEQ. With 2 bases removed from V and 7 bases from J, the gap between germline ends came to 20 bases. The CDR3: CASSQIMTGLAGGYTF. The CDR3 DNA is TGTGCCAGCAGCCAAATAATGACGGGGCTGGCGGGTGGCTACACCTTC.

Concerning this clone: The germline gene is not matched at one end of the junction; a read error may be the cause. V gene TRBV7-4 combines with J gene TRBJ2-7; D not certain. This CDR3 spans 11 amino acids. Germline V gene data show CDR1 as SGHVT and CDR2 as SQSDAQ. This CDR3 reads CASSLQPYCTF. In DNA form, the CDR3 reads TGTGCCAGCAGCTTACAGCCCTATTGTACCTTC.

This clone was counted once. The chain has TRBV24-1 and TRBJ1-5; D not certain. From germline, CDR1 is KGHDR and CDR2 SFDVKD. The CDR3 contains 13 residues. The V end was cut by 5 bases, the J end by 7 bases, with 11 bases between. The CDR3 region has the DNA TGTGCCACCAGTGGTTACGGTGGGCAGCCCCAGCATTTT. Its translation: CATSGYGGQPQHF.

The V and J genes are TRBV6-2 or TRBV6-3 and TRBJ2-7; D may be TRBD2 (5 bases). Germline V CDR1 and CDR2: MNHEY, SVGEGT. CDR3 length: 14 residues. V was trimmed by 8 bases and J by 8 bases, leaving 22 bases between them. The CDR3 coding sequence is TGTGCCAGCCGCCAAACGGGTGGGAGAGTAAAGCAGTACTTC. Its protein is CASRQTGGRVKQYF.

V and J are TRBV5-6 and TRBJ1-1; D unresolved. V was trimmed by 0 bases and J by 3 bases, leaving 3 bases between them. Germline V gene sequence: CDR1 SGHDT, CDR2 YYEEEE. This CDR3 has 12 residues. This chain's CDR3 is CASSLDYTEAFF. The CDR3 DNA reads as TGTGCCAGCAGCTTGGACTACACTGAAGCTTTCTTT.

This rearrangement joins TRBV7-3 to TRBJ2-1; no clear D gene. Trimming removed 3 bases from V and 10 bases from J, with 10 bases in between. This CDR3 is 12 amino acids long. Germline V gives CDR1 SGHTA, CDR2 FQGTGA. The CDR3 region has the DNA TGTGCCAGCAGCTTCTCGTTGGCAGAGCAGTTCTTC. It yields the protein CASSFSLAEQFF.

The J gene is TRBJ1-5, the V gene TRBV21-1; TRBD1, the table's D call, lacks a check against the DNA. TRBV21-1 is a recognized pseudogene. The CDR3 extends over 16 amino acids. The CDR3 coding sequence is TGTGCCAGCAGCAAATCCCCAGGGCCGAAGGGTCAGCCCCAGCATTTT. Translating gives CASSKSPGPKGQPQHF.

Here the CDR3 reads CASSYGQNRAEAFF. DNA for the CDR3: TGTGCCAGCAGTTACGGGCAAAACAGAGCCGAAGCTTTCTTT. J is TRBJ1-1 and V is TRBV6-2 or TRBV6-3; no firm D call. The CDR3 runs to 14 residues. Germline-derived CDR1 and CDR2 are MNHEY and SVGEGT. Trimming cost V 2 bases and J 8 bases, with 15 bases left between them.

The CDR3: CASIDGTSGYNEQFF. The CDR3 DNA follows: TGTGCCAGCATCGACGGGACTAGCGGGTACAATGAGCAGTTCTTC. J is TRBJ2-1 and V is TRBV2, with 12 bases aligning to TRBD2. The germline V gene encodes CDR1 SNHLY and CDR2 FYNNEI. The CDR3 has 15 residues. V shed 7 bases and J 4 bases; nucleotides not matched to a gene: 5.

The CDR3 loop is CSVPGGGSSTDTQYF. In DNA form, the CDR3 reads TGCAGCGTCCCGGGGGGCGGAAGTAGCACAGATACGCAGTATTTT. The J gene is TRBJ2-3, the V gene TRBV29-1, with a possible D match to TRBD2 (7 bases). Germline V gene data show CDR1 as SQVTM and CDR2 as ANQGSEA. There are 15 residues in the CDR3. V was trimmed by 6 bases and J by 0 bases, leaving 16 bases between them.

The rearrangement links TRBV7-6 to TRBJ2-1, with TRBD1 matching 7 bases. V lost 6 bases, J lost 0 bases, and 14 bases stayed unmatched. The CDR3 runs 18 residues. Germline CDR1 is SGHVS and CDR2 is FNYEAQ. CDR3 sequence reads: CASSNLGGAGGSYNEQFF. The CDR3 DNA reads as TGTGCCAGCAGTAATCTTGGTGGCGCAGGGGGCTCCTACAATGAGCAGTTCTTC. The full variable domain, rest sourced from reference TRBV7-6 and TRBJ2-1, is GAGVSQSPRYKVTKRGQDVALRCDPISGHVSLYWYRQALGQGPEFLTYFNYEAQQDKSGLPNDRFSAERPEGSISTLTIQRTEQRDSAMYRCASSNLGGAGGSYNEQFFGPGTRLTVL.